This TCR beta chain was sequenced for a study of cytomegalovirus exposure and HLA in healthy donors. Concerning this clone: The antigen is not known.

Study-wide findings and caveats: Reportedly, TCR beta sequences accurately predicted HLA-A and HLA-B alleles in most subjects.

It was with 60 Vbeta and 13 Jbeta primers that the PCR ran. Sequencing used immunoSEQ multiplex PCR; TCRdb keeps in-frame clones, though not all of them. The data show around 170,000 clones, 80% seen once. V lost 5 bases, J lost 1 base, and 7 bases lay in between. Germline V gene sequence: CDR1 SGDLS, CDR2 YYNGEE. CDR3 size: 12 residues. The receptor's source is a man in his forties in good health and CMV-seropositive. The sample consisted of PBMCs. V gene TRBV9 combines with J gene TRBJ2-7; a possible D gene is TRBD2 (5 bases). For the CDR3, the DNA is TGTGCCAGCAGTCCGGGGTCCTACGAGCAGTACTTC. Its translation: CASSPGSYEQYF.